The source of this T cell receptor (beta chain) is a study of Ad26.COV2.S vaccination and SARS-CoV-2 variants. Only in-frame clones appear in the TCRdb table, and some are missing; sequencing was by immunoSEQ multiplex PCR. The sample gives approximately 450,000 clones, more than 80% of which show up once; 12% is in the top ten. Documented treatment: 15 to 20 received Ad26.COV2.S at low or high dose, single or two shots; about five received placebo; per-sample allocation not given. At day 63 after the first vaccine or placebo injection, samples were drawn. This CDR3 has 15 residues. CDR1 and CDR2 from the germline V gene are SGHTA and FQGNSA. Trimming removed 5 bases from V and 6 bases from J, with 16 bases in between. Findings and limits, study-wide: Individuals receiving vaccine had higher spike-specific TCR breadth than placebo recipients did.

With respect to this clone: The antigen is not known.

The rearrangement links TRBV7-2 to TRBJ2-2; D call uncertain. The starting material was peripheral blood, obtained in a trial of Ad26.COV2.S vaccine versus placebo. The TCR was taken from a person aged 18-65 years who received the Ad26.COV2.S COVID-19 vaccine or a placebo. DNA of the CDR3: TGTGCCAGCAGCAGACCCTTACCAGCACCCGGGGAGCTGTTTTTT. Protein product: CASSRPLPAPGELFF.